A single sample is the source of the 32 T cell receptor beta chains below, sequenced in a study of T cell responses to AZD1222 COVID-19 vaccine (dated by TCRdb to the early 2020s). Per the publication, the time point label means: baseline before first vaccination. The library was produced with the immunoSEQ multiplex PCR assay. TCRdb stores this immuneACCESS table with in-frame sequences only. Part of the clones is absent; in the studies checked, under half of the shortfall reflects unresolved V genes, and no reason is known for the rest. This sample lists 150,000 or so clones; 70% to 90% were detected once. Less than 15% of the sample is taken by the ten largest. The sequencing used peripheral blood, collected on day 0 of AZD1222 vaccination. The receptor source for this set is an adult in good health.

The rearrangement links TRBV2 to TRBJ2-2; 8 bases align to TRBD2. V lost 2 bases to trimming and J lost 5 bases; unmatched junction nucleotides: 7. The CDR3 extends over 16 amino acids. Germline V gene lookup returns CDR1 SNHLY and CDR2 FYNNEI. The CDR3 is CASSERFGGATGELFF. For the CDR3, the DNA is TGTGCCAGCAGTGAACGATTCGGGGGGGCGACCGGGGAGCTGTTTTTT.

The gene calls are TRBV28 and TRBJ1-5, with 10 bases that match TRBD1. This CDR3 comprises 15 residues. Germline V gives CDR1 MDHEN, CDR2 SYDVKM. J was trimmed by 3 bases and V by 6 bases; bases with no gene match: 5. CDR3 bases: TGTGCCAGCAGCCCTGACAGGGGGCACAATCAGCCCCAGCATTTT. It codes for CASSPDRGHNQPQHF. Using reference TRBV28 and TRBJ1-5 for the parts outside the CDR3, the full variable domain is DVKVTQSSRYLVKRTGEKVFLECVQDMDHENMFWYRQDPGLGLRLIYFSYDVKMKEKGDIPEGYSVSREKKERFSLILESASTNQTSMYLCASSPDRGHNQPQHFGDGTRLSIL.

J is TRBJ1-2 and V is TRBV27; possibly TRBD1 for D (5 bases). CDR1 is MNHEY and CDR2 is SMNVEV in the germline V gene (reference sequence). The CDR3 covers 13 residues. V shed 3 bases and J shed 7 bases, with 12 bases lying between them. In nucleotides, the CDR3 is TGTGCCAGCAGTTTTTCGGGACGTCTTGGCTACACCTTC. Translation: CASSFSGRLGYTF.

This chain uses TRBV7-9 with TRBJ1-2; 7 bases map to TRBD1. Trimming at V came to 5 bases and at J to 4 bases, leaving 10 bases not matched to a gene. The germline CDR1 and CDR2 sequences are SEHNR and FQNEAQ (reference sequence). The CDR3 sequence is 15 residues long. Here the CDR3 DNA reads TGTGCCAGCAGCAACGAGATCAGGGGGGGCTATGGCTACACCTTC. This encodes CASSNEIRGGYGYTF.

V usage is TRBV30 and J usage is TRBJ1-5; D perhaps matches TRBD1 (6 bases). This CDR3 contains 16 residues. Germline values: CDR1 GTSNPN, CDR2 SVGIG (reference sequence). V was clipped by 2 bases and J by 4 bases, with 18 bases between them. CDR3 amino acids: CAWSSGTAGANQPQHF. DNA for the CDR3: TGTGCCTGGAGTTCGGGAACTGCGGGGGCGAATCAGCCCCAGCATTTT.

The chain links TRBV7-8 to TRBJ2-1; 8 nucleotides align to TRBD2. The germline V gene has CDR1 SGHVS and CDR2 FQNEAQ. Trimming at V came to 1 base and at J to 7 bases, leaving 6 bases not matched to a gene. The CDR3 covers 15 residues. The chain's CDR3 is CASSLEGLAGNEQFF. The CDR3 DNA reads TGTGCCAGCAGCTTAGAAGGGCTAGCGGGTAATGAGCAGTTCTTC.

The V gene is TRBV19, the J gene TRBJ2-3; 10 bases align to TRBD2. V shed 5 bases and J 5 bases; nucleotides not matched to a gene: 4. CDR1 LNHDA and CDR2 SQIVND come from the germline V gene (reference sequence). CDR3 length: 14 residues. CDR3 amino acids: CASSWSSGGDTQYF. CDR3 in DNA: TGTGCCAGTAGTTGGTCTAGCGGGGGAGATACGCAGTATTTT.

This chain joins TRBV7-9 and TRBJ1-2; 8 nucleotides agree with TRBD1. This CDR3 has 15 residues. With V trimmed by 0 bases and J by 4 bases, 4 bases remained unmatched. Looked up from germline, CDR1 is SEHNR and CDR2 is FQNEAQ (reference sequence). In DNA form, the CDR3 reads TGTGCCAGCAGCTTAGCAGCAGGGGGCGGCTATGGCTACACCTTC. It is translated as CASSLAAGGGYGYTF. Drawing the rest from reference TRBV7-9 and TRBJ1-2, the complete variable domain is DTGVSQNPRHKITKRGQNVTFRCDPISEHNRLYWYRQTLGQGPEFLTYFQNEAQLEKSRLLSDRFSAERPKGSFSTLEIQRTEQGDSAMYLCASSLAAGGGYGYTFGSGTRLTVV.

This chain links TRBV19 with TRBJ2-5, with a possible D match to TRBD1 (5 bases). The V gene's germline CDR1 is LNHDA and CDR2 SQIVND (reference sequence). This CDR3 has 14 residues. Deletions cut 6 bases from V and 4 bases from J, with 15 bases between. The CDR3 is CASSAGYGVETQYF. In DNA form, the CDR3 reads TGTGCCAGTAGCGCAGGGTATGGAGTAGAGACCCAGTACTTC.

The gene calls are TRBV3-1 (or the pseudogene TRBV3-2) and TRBJ1-3; 8 positions match TRBD1. The length of the CDR3 is 16 residues. Germline-derived CDR1 and CDR2 are LGHDT and YNNKEL (reference sequence). V shed 1 base and J 3 bases; nucleotides not matched to a gene: 5. CDR3 residues: CASSQGGQGGGNTIYF. The CDR3 coding sequence is TGTGCCAGCAGCCAAGGTGGACAGGGAGGTGGAAACACCATATATTTT.

J is TRBJ1-3 and V is TRBV11-2, with D perhaps matching TRBD1 (6 bases). Trimming took off 5 bases at V and 0 bases at J, with 14 bases between the two ends. This CDR3 region has 16 residues. Germline CDR1 reads SGHAT; CDR2 reads FQNNGV. As DNA, the CDR3 is TGTGCCAGCAGCCCCCGACAGGTTTTCTCTGGAAACACCATATATTTT. Encoded protein: CASSPRQVFSGNTIYF.

CDR3 bases: TGTGCCAGCAGCTCGAGGGACAGGGGGCAGCCCCAGCATTTT. Translation: CASSSRDRGQPQHF. V is TRBV7-9 and J is TRBJ1-5, with TRBD1 identical over 11 bases. The CDR3 spans 14 residues. The trim removed 4 bases at V and 7 bases at J, leaving 3 bases unmatched. Germline loops: CDR1 SEHNR, CDR2 FQNEAQ (reference sequence). Full variable domain (remainder filled in from reference TRBV7-9 and TRBJ1-5): DTGVSQNPRHKITKRGQNVTFRCDPISEHNRLYWYRQTLGQGPEFLTYFQNEAQLEKSRLLSDRFSAERPKGSFSTLEIQRTEQGDSAMYLCASSSRDRGQPQHFGDGTRLSIL.

V and J are TRBV7-2 and TRBJ2-3; D is perhaps TRBD2 (6 bases). CDR1 is SGHTA, CDR2 FQGNSA, per germline. The CDR3 consists of 19 residues. Trimming removed 6 bases from V and 0 bases from J, with 25 bases in between. CDR3 bases: TGTGCCAGCAGTTTCAGGACCCCGAGGAGTAGCGGTAGCACAGATACGCAGTATTTT. This sequence encodes CASSFRTPRSSGSTDTQYF.

The chain carries TRBV19 and TRBJ1-4; TRBD1 is a possible D gene (5 bases). Trimming pared 5 bases from V and 0 bases from J, leaving 7 bases between. The CDR3 totals 14 residues. Germline loops: CDR1 LNHDA, CDR2 SQIVND (reference sequence). The CDR3 region has the DNA TGTGCCAGTAGTGGGGGGGCAACTAATGAAAAACTGTTTTTT. Protein: CASSGGATNEKLFF.

CDR3 coding DNA: TGTGCCAGTAGTATAGATTCCCGGCCGACGGGAGGAGGCTACACCTTC. It encodes CASSIDSRPTGGGYTF. V gene TRBV19 combines with J gene TRBJ1-2; D unresolved. The V end lost 0 bases, the J end lost 8 bases, and 19 bases lay between the germline ends. CDR3 size: 16 residues. The germline V gene has CDR1 LNHDA and CDR2 SQIVND (reference sequence).

This clone occurred once. The chain is built from TRBV6-5 and TRBJ1-2; D unresolved. With 2 bases removed from V and 8 bases from J, the gap between germline ends came to 18 bases. Germline V gene sequence: CDR1 MNHEY, CDR2 SVGAGI. The CDR3 consists of 15 residues. The CDR3 DNA reads TGTGCCAGCAGTTACCTGGGCGATACCTATGAGGGCTACACCTTC. It codes for CASSYLGDTYEGYTF.

This rearrangement joins TRBV3-1 (or the pseudogene TRBV3-2) to TRBJ2-1, with 8 bases fitting TRBD2. This CDR3 region has 13 residues. Per germline, CDR1 LGHDT and CDR2 YNNKEL (reference sequence). V was clipped by 9 bases and J by 6 bases; unmatched bases: 7. Written as DNA, the CDR3 is TGTGCCAGTTCGCGGGGGGTAACCAATGAGCAGTTCTTC. The encoded protein is CASSRGVTNEQFF.

This chain joins TRBV7-8 and TRBJ1-2; D remains unclear. The CDR3 has 12 amino acids. Germline V lookup: CDR1 SGHVS, CDR2 FQNEAQ. V lost 3 bases to trimming and J lost 4 bases, with 6 bases between them. As DNA, the CDR3 is TGTGCCAGCAGCTTTGGTGGCTATGGCTACACCTTC. It translates to CASSFGGYGYTF.

The gene calls are TRBV5-1 and TRBJ1-6; D uncertain. The CDR3 contains 14 residues. CDR1 and CDR2 from the germline V gene are SGHRS and YFSETQ. V dropped 0 bases and J dropped 9 bases, with 10 bases sitting between them. The CDR3 nucleotides are TGCGCCAGCAGCTTGGTGTCCGGTTTTTCACCCCTCCACTTT. It encodes CASSLVSGFSPLHF.

V is TRBV6-5 and J is TRBJ2-7; 8 bases are shared with TRBD1. After removal of 10 bases from V and 7 bases from J, the junction contained 15 bases not matched to a gene. The CDR3 is 14 residues long. The germline V gene encodes CDR1 MNHEY and CDR2 SVGAGI. This CDR3 is CATTGGRGRWEQYF. The CDR3 bases are TGTGCCACCACCGGGGGCAGGGGGCGATGGGAGCAGTACTTC.

The J gene is TRBJ1-1, the V gene TRBV5-4; D uncertain. The germline gives CDR1 SGHNT, CDR2 YYREEE (reference sequence). The length of the CDR3 is 16 residues. The V gene lost 3 bases and the J gene lost 3 bases, with 18 bases spanning the gap. The CDR3 sequence is CASSSSSTPTYTEAFF. In DNA, the CDR3 is TGTGCCAGCAGCTCCTCATCCACCCCCACTTACACTGAAGCTTTCTTT.

The gene calls are TRBV5-1 and TRBJ2-5, with D perhaps matching TRBD1 (5 bases). Trimming pared 1 base from V and 5 bases from J, leaving 18 bases between. In germline, CDR1 is SGHRS, CDR2 YFSETQ. CDR3 size: 16 residues. CDR3 loop: CASSLSAQGKGETQYF. Here the CDR3 DNA reads TGCGCCAGCAGCTTGTCTGCCCAGGGAAAGGGGGAGACCCAGTACTTC.

This CDR3 is CASSLDSYYGYTF. The CDR3 nucleotides read TGTGCCAGCAGTCTCGACAGCTACTATGGCTACACCTTC. V is TRBV27 and J is TRBJ1-2; D is possibly TRBD1 (5 bases). Trimming took off 5 bases at V and 3 bases at J, with 10 bases between the two ends. This CDR3 region has 13 residues. Germline V CDR1 and CDR2: MNHEY, SMNVEV (reference sequence).

The chain combines TRBV18 with TRBJ1-1, with 10 bases fitting TRBD1. Trimming removed 6 bases from V and 6 bases from J; junction bases left unmatched: 10. The germline V gene has CDR1 KGHSH and CDR2 LQKENI. CDR3 length: 15 amino acids. CDR3 nucleotides: TGTGCCAGCTCCCCCGGACAGGGGGAAGTTTCTGAAGCTTTCTTT. Its protein is CASSPGQGEVSEAFF.

This clone appeared a few times. This chain uses TRBV14 with TRBJ2-7, with TRBD2 identical over 12 bases. The CDR3 is 14 residues long. The germline gives CDR1 SGHDN, CDR2 FVKESK. Unmatched junction bases numbered 5, after V lost 4 bases and J lost 7 bases. The CDR3 DNA is TGTGCCAGCAGCCCTGGGGGACTAGCGGGTGAGCAGTACTTC. It specifies CASSPGGLAGEQYF.

V and J are TRBV7-9 and TRBJ2-1; the D gene is possibly TRBD2 (5 bases). Germline V gives CDR1 SEHNR, CDR2 FQNEAQ (reference sequence). V lost 7 bases to trimming and J lost 2 bases, with 15 bases between them. The CDR3 is 15 amino acids. CDR3 coding DNA: TGTGCCAGCACCGCGGACGGGGAACCCTACAATGAGCAGTTCTTC. Translation gives CASTADGEPYNEQFF.

The rearrangement links TRBV30 to TRBJ1-5; TRBD1 might be the D (6 bases). CDR1 is GTSNPN, CDR2 SVGIG, per germline (reference sequence). The CDR3 contains 15 residues. V dropped 1 base and J dropped 6 bases, with 16 bases sitting between them. The CDR3 coding sequence is TGTGCCTGGAGTGATTTGACAGGAAACATTCAGCCCCAGCATTTT. This codes for CAWSDLTGNIQPQHF.

The chain uses TRBV10-3 and TRBJ1-1; the D is unclear. Looked up from germline, CDR1 is ENHRY and CDR2 is SYGVKD. The ends were cut back, 3 bases at V and 1 base at J, with 15 bases in the middle. The CDR3 has 16 residues. For the CDR3, the DNA is TGTGCCATCAGTGACCTGCGTCGGGAGAAGAACACTGAAGCTTTCTTT. Its protein is CAISDLRREKNTEAFF.

This sequence joins TRBV5-6 and TRBJ1-2; D is unresolved. Germline V lookup: CDR1 SGHDT, CDR2 YYEEEE. CDR3 length: 15 amino acids. Trimming cost V 1 base and J 7 bases, with 17 bases left between them. The CDR3 DNA follows: TGTGCCAGCAGCTTGTACATGTCGGGTCCAGCTGGCTACACCTTC. Its translation: CASSLYMSGPAGYTF.

The V call is TRBV6-5, the J call TRBJ1-5; D remains unclear. Between the trimmed V and J ends, which lost 2 bases and 3 bases, there was a span of 8 bases. This CDR3 spans 14 amino acids. In germline, CDR1 is MNHEY, CDR2 SVGAGI. In DNA, the CDR3 is TGTGCCAGCAGTTACGGACGGGACAATCAGCCCCAGCATTTT. Residues: CASSYGRDNQPQHF.

V usage is TRBV21-1 and J usage is TRBJ1-2; the table gives TRBD1 as D, unverified against the DNA. TRBV21-1 is marked as a pseudogene. The CDR3 is 17 amino acids. The CDR3 region is CASSSQRGRLSNYGYTF. In DNA form, the CDR3 reads TGTGCCAGCAGCTCACAAAGGGGGCGCCTTTCTAACTATGGCTACACCTTC.

V usage is TRBV18 and J usage is TRBJ2-7; D gene unclear. The length of the CDR3 is 14 residues. Germline CDR1 and CDR2: KGHSH and LQKENI. The V gene lost 2 bases and the J gene lost 2 bases, with 10 bases spanning the gap. The CDR3 DNA reads as TGTGCCAGCTCACCATTGGGCAGTACCTACGAGCAGTACTTC. Amino acids: CASSPLGSTYEQYF.